A selection of T cell receptor beta chains follows, all from one sample in a study of blood T cells in healthy people across ages. One entry per CDR3 protein results from TCRdb running MiXCR on the 5' RACE reads. The sample holds approximately 1,100,000 distinct CDR3 sequences, more than 40% seen once. The sequencing sample was made of blood. These receptors were obtained from a woman aged 55-70 years in good health. Each CDR3 is given with its conserved first and last residue. The D gene is left open where the match is weak. Expanded clones are given a class, and other clones once, few, many or no size at all.

d_call	v_call	clone_size	j_call	cdr3_nt	cdr3_aa
.	TRBV28	.	TRBJ2-5	TGTGCCAACAGTACCCGTTGGGAGCAGTACTTC	CANSTRWEQYF
TRBD2	TRBV6-1	few	TRBJ2-5	TGTGCCAGCCATCGAAGCGGGACCGAGACCCAGTACTTC	CASHRSGTETQYF
TRBD2	TRBV28	few	TRBJ2-4	TGTGCCAGCAGTTTATGGGGACTAGCGGGAGCCAAAAACATTCAGTACTTC	CASSLWGLAGAKNIQYF
TRBD1	TRBV12-3/TRBV12-4	.	TRBJ2-5	TGTGCCAGCACCAAGACAGGGAGAGAGACCCAGTACTTC	CASTKTGRETQYF
.	TRBV29-1	.	TRBJ2-1	TGCAGCGTTGAGATAAACTTCAATGAGCAGTTCTTC	CSVEINFNEQFF
TRBD2	TRBV11-1	.	TRBJ2-1	TGTGCCAGCAGGCTTTCTAGCGGGAGTACCTACAATGAGCAGTTCTTC	CASRLSSGSTYNEQFF
.	TRBV3-1	few	TRBJ2-3	TGTGCCAGCAGCCAAGATCCGACGGGATCAACAGATACGCAGTATTTT	CASSQDPTGSTDTQYF
TRBD2	TRBV25-1	.	TRBJ2-7	TGTGCCAGCAGTGAAATGGGACTAGCGGGAGTTAGGGAGCAGTACTTC	CASSEMGLAGVREQYF
TRBD2	TRBV27	.	TRBJ2-7	TGTGCCAGCAGTTTAAAGCGGGAGGGTACCTACGAGCAGTACTTC	CASSLKREGTYEQYF
TRBD2	TRBV3-1	.	TRBJ2-3	TGTGCCAGCAGCCAAGACTCGGGACTACTCACAGATACGCAGTATTTT	CASSQDSGLLTDTQYF
.	TRBV10-3	few	TRBJ2-7	TGTGCCATCAGTGACTACCCCTACGAGCAGTACTTC	CAISDYPYEQYF